The rows below give T cell receptor beta chains drawn from one sample of a study of cytomegalovirus exposure and HLA in healthy donors. The method was immunoSEQ multiplex PCR; TCRdb's version includes in-frame clones alone and lacks a portion of them. In the table there are about 160,000 clones, almost 80% of which are singletons. The specimen sequenced was PBMCs. The receptors originated from a woman in her forties or fifties in good health and CMV-seropositive. CDR3s include the opening cysteine and the closing phenylalanine or tryptophan. Fields, in order: J gene, D gene, V gene, clone size, CDR3 protein, CDR3 DNA. D genes are given only for firm matches. Some rows have no size entry. The others give once, few or many, or a class for an expanded clone.

TRBJ1-5,.,TRBV7-2,.,CASSLVPSPNQPQHF,TGTGCCAGCAGCTTAGTCCCAAGCCCAAATCAGCCCCAGCATTTT
TRBJ1-5,.,TRBV5-6,.,CASTRRQANQPQHF,TGTGCCAGCACGAGGAGACAGGCTAATCAGCCCCAGCATTTT
TRBJ2-2,TRBD2,TRBV7-6,.,CASSLESGSYTGELFF,TGTGCCAGCAGCTTAGAGAGCGGGAGTTACACCGGGGAGCTGTTTTTT
TRBJ2-2,.,TRBV14,.,CASSRGRTTGELFF,TGTGCCAGCAGCCGGGGCAGGACGACCGGGGAGCTGTTTTTT
TRBJ2-1,.,TRBV5-1,.,CASSSEPGNEQFF,TGCGCCAGCAGCTCGGAGCCCGGCAATGAGCAGTTCTTC
TRBJ1-1,.,TRBV5-5,.,CASSLGALNTEAFF,TGTGCCAGCAGCTTGGGGGCACTGAACACTGAAGCTTTCTTT
TRBJ1-1,TRBD1,TRBV4-1,.,CASSQDSDRVTEAFF,TGCGCCAGCAGCCAAGACTCGGACAGGGTCACTGAAGCTTTCTTT
TRBJ2-5,.,TRBV27,.,CASRDSSQETQYF,TGTGCCAGCAGGGACAGTTCCCAAGAGACCCAGTACTTC
TRBJ2-7,.,TRBV10-3,.,CAISDKGAGEQYF,TGTGCCATCAGTGACAAGGGGGCGGGGGAGCAGTACTTC
TRBJ2-5,.,TRBV2,.,CASSADRSQETQYF,TGTGCCAGCAGCGCCGACAGATCCCAAGAGACCCAGTACTTC
TRBJ1-5,.,TRBV21-1,.,CASSKSGTYQPQHF,TGTGCCAGCAGCAAGAGCGGCACATATCAGCCCCAGCATTTT
TRBJ1-2,.,TRBV5-6,.,CASSLGQVGYGYTF,TGTGCCAGCAGCTTGGGACAGGTTGGTTACGGCTACACCTTC
TRBJ1-2,TRBD1,TRBV7-7,.,CASSLEPTGAYGYTF,TGTGCTAGCAGCTTAGAGCCGACAGGGGCTTATGGCTACACCTTC
TRBJ2-7,.,TRBV30,once,CAWRGGAAYEQYF,TGTGCCTGGAGAGGCGGGGCCGCCTACGAGCAGTACTTC
TRBJ2-5,TRBD1,TRBV5-4,.,CASSPPGQGAETQYF,TGTGCCAGCAGCCCACCGGGACAGGGCGCGGAGACCCAGTACTTC
TRBJ2-7,TRBD2,TRBV7-9,.,CASSFSWASGIYEQYF,TGTGCCAGCAGCTTTAGTTGGGCTAGCGGGATCTACGAGCAGTACTTC
TRBJ1-1,.,TRBV28,.,CASRTTSPRNTEAFF,TGTGCCAGCAGAACTACGTCCCCCAGGAACACTGAAGCTTTCTTT
TRBJ2-7,.,TRBV6-5,.,CASSYSQYYEQYF,TGTGCCAGCAGTTACTCCCAGTACTACGAGCAGTACTTC
TRBJ1-2,TRBD1,TRBV5-6,once,CASSFTGGYGYTF,TGTGCCAGCAGCTTTACAGGGGGCTATGGCTACACCTTC
TRBJ2-5,.,TRBV11-2,.,CASSLPEGWQQETQYF,TGTGCCAGCAGCTTACCAGAGGGTTGGCAACAAGAGACCCAGTACTTC
TRBJ1-2,.,TRBV6-5,.,CASSYGTGGGYTF,TGTGCCAGCAGTTACGGAACAGGCGGAGGCTACACCTTC
TRBJ1-5,.,TRBV7-2,.,CASSFGPGTLNQPQHF,TGTGCCAGCAGCTTTGGCCCTGGGACACTCAATCAGCCCCAGCATTTT
TRBJ1-1,.,TRBV5-1,many,CASSNQGRGGYTEAFF,TGCGCCAGCAGCAACCAGGGGAGGGGGGGGTACACTGAAGCTTTCTTT
TRBJ2-7,.,TRBV28,.,CASNPSGALNSYEQYF,TGTGCCAGCAATCCCTCAGGGGCCTTAAACTCCTACGAGCAGTACTTC
TRBJ2-7,TRBD2,TRBV7-9,.,CASSPSGYEQYF,TGTGCCAGCAGCCCTAGCGGGTACGAGCAGTACTTC
TRBJ2-3,.,TRBV6-4,.,CASSRTPGGDTQYF,TGTGCCAGCAGTAGGACCCCAGGGGGGGATACGCAGTATTTT
TRBJ2-1,TRBD2,TRBV5-4,.,CASSSPSGGLNNEQFF,TGTGCCAGCAGCTCCCCTAGCGGGGGGCTCAACAATGAGCAGTTCTTC
TRBJ2-7,TRBD1,TRBV29-1,.,CSVEQGAPTHEQYF,TGCAGCGTTGAACAGGGGGCTCCAACCCACGAGCAGTACTTC
TRBJ2-2,.,TRBV28,.,CASQGPLNTGELFF,TGTGCCAGCCAGGGCCCCTTGAACACCGGGGAGCTGTTTTTT
TRBJ2-7,.,TRBV5-8,.,CASSLPPGPSYEQYF,TGTGCCAGCAGCTTGCCGCCAGGGCCCTCCTACGAGCAGTACTTC
TRBJ2-3,TRBD2,TRBV2,.,CASRNLAGVADTQYF,TGTGCCAGCAGAAACTTAGCGGGAGTGGCAGATACGCAGTATTTT
TRBJ1-2,.,TRBV6-5,.,CASSFRTFNYGYTF,TGTGCCAGCAGTTTCCGGACATTTAACTATGGCTACACCTTC
TRBJ2-7,TRBD2,TRBV7-2,.,CASSFRGGGYEQYF,TGTGCCAGCAGCTTCCGCGGGGGAGGCTACGAGCAGTACTTC
TRBJ2-1,.,TRBV28,few,CALGRVSYNEQFF,TGTGCCCTGGGGCGCGTATCCTACAATGAGCAGTTCTTC
TRBJ1-1,.,TRBV7-2,.,CASSPGGGVWSTEAFF,TGTGCCAGCAGCCCGGGTGGGGGCGTGTGGAGCACTGAAGCTTTCTTT
TRBJ2-1,TRBD1,TRBV10-3,.,CAISPRQGAPMYEQFF,TGTGCCATCAGTCCAAGACAGGGGGCACCTATGTATGAGCAGTTCTTC
TRBJ2-5,.,TRBV5-1,.,CASSSGIPQETQYF,TGCGCCAGCAGCTCCGGTATCCCCCAAGAGACCCAGTACTTC
TRBJ1-1,.,TRBV19,.,CATIAPLLNTEAFF,TGTGCCACCATAGCCCCGCTCTTGAACACTGAAGCTTTCTTT
TRBJ1-2,TRBD1,TRBV6-1,.,CASSESTGAPTNYGYTF,TGTGCCAGCAGTGAATCAACAGGGGCCCCGACAAACTATGGCTACACCTTC
TRBJ2-4,.,TRBV4-2,.,CASSQVDVLAKNIQYF,TGTGCCAGCAGCCAAGTAGATGTCCTAGCCAAAAACATTCAGTACTTC
TRBJ2-5,TRBD1,TRBV27,.,CASSPSHIRTGEETQYF,TGTGCCAGCAGCCCATCGCACATCCGGACAGGGGAAGAGACCCAGTACTTC
TRBJ2-1,TRBD1,TRBV6-4,few,CASSDSQGADHNEQFF,TGTGCCAGCAGTGACTCGCAGGGGGCGGATCACAATGAGCAGTTCTTC
TRBJ1-4,.,TRBV11-2,once,CASSLDLETGGGEKLFF,TGTGCCAGCAGCTTAGATCTAGAGACCGGGGGGGGTGAAAAACTGTTTTTT
TRBJ1-4,.,TRBV10-3,.,CAITESPGRNEKLFF,TGTGCCATCACCGAGTCGCCGGGAAGAAATGAAAAACTGTTTTTT
TRBJ1-6,.,TRBV9,.,CASSAQGNSPLHF,TGTGCCAGCAGCGCCCAGGGGAATTCACCCCTCCACTTT
TRBJ1-1,.,TRBV6-1,.,CASSEGTGWTEAFF,TGTGCCAGCAGTGAAGGTACAGGGTGGACTGAAGCTTTCTTT
TRBJ1-3,.,TRBV11-2,.,CASSLGLISGNTIYF,TGTGCCAGCAGCTTAGGACTGATCTCTGGAAACACCATATATTTT
TRBJ1-1,.,TRBV6-1,.,CASSEGRGDTEAFF,TGTGCCAGCAGTGAAGGGCGGGGGGATACTGAAGCTTTCTTT
TRBJ2-2,.,TRBV18,.,CASRGGPNTGELFF,TGTGCCAGCCGAGGGGGTCCGAACACCGGGGAGCTGTTTTTT
TRBJ2-6,.,TRBV10-3,few,CAIPRGSPGANVLTF,TGTGCCATCCCTCGAGGTTCGCCTGGGGCCAACGTCCTGACTTTC
TRBJ1-1,.,TRBV6-5,.,CASSYMTNGNTEAFF,TGTGCCAGCAGTTACATGACTAACGGGAACACTGAAGCTTTCTTT
TRBJ1-3,TRBD1,TRBV28,.,CASSPRTGFWKNSGNTIYF,TGTGCCAGCAGCCCGAGGACAGGTTTTTGGAAAAACTCTGGAAACACCATATATTTT
TRBJ1-1,TRBD1,TRBV5-1,once,CASSQGQGGWTEAFF,TGCGCCAGCAGCCAGGGACAGGGAGGGTGGACTGAAGCTTTCTTT
TRBJ1-1,.,TRBV9,.,CASSTYMTANTEAFF,TGTGCCAGCAGCACCTACATGACAGCTAACACTGAAGCTTTCTTT